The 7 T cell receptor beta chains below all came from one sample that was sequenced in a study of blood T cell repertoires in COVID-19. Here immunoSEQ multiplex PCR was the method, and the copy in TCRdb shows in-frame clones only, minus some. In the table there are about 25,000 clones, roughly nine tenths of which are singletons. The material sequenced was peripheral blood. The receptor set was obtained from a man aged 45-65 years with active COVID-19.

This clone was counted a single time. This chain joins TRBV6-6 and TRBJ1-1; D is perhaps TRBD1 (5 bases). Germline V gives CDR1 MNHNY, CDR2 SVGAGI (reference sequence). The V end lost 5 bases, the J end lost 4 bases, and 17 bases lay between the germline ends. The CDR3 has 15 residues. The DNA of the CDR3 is TGTGCCAGCAGTCGTTCGGGGGTGACTTTCACTGAAGCTTTCTTT. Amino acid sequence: CASSRSGVTFTEAFF.

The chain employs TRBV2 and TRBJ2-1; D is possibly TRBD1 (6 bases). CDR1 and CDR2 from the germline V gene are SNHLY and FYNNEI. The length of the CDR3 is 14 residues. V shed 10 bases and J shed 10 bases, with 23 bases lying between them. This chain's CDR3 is CATSLGHGVGEQFF. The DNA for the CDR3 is TGTGCCACCTCCCTGGGACACGGGGTTGGAGAGCAGTTCTTC.

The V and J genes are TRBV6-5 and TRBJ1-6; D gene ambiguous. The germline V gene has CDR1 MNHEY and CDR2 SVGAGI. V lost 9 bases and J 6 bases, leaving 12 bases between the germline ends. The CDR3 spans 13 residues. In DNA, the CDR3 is TGTGCCAGTGTTATTCAGATTAATTCACCCCTCCACTTT. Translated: CASVIQINSPLHF.

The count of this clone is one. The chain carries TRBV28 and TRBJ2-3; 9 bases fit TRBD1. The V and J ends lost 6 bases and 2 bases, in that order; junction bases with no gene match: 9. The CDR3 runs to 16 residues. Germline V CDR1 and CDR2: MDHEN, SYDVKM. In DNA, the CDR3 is TGTGCCAGCAGAAAACAGGGGGCGCGAAACACAGATACGCAGTATTTT. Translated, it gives CASRKQGARNTDTQYF.

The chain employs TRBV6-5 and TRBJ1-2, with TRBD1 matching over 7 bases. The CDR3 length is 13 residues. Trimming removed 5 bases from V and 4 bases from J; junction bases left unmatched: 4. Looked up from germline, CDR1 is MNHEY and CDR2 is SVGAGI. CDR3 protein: CASSRQGAYGYTF. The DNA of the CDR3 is TGTGCCAGCAGTCGACAGGGTGCCTATGGCTACACCTTC.

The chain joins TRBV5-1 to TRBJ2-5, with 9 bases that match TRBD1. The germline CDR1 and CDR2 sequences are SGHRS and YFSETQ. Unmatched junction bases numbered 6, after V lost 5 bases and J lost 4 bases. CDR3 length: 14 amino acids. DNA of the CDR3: TGCGCCAGCAGAACAGGGGGCGAAGGAGAGACCCAGTACTTC. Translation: CASRTGGEGETQYF.

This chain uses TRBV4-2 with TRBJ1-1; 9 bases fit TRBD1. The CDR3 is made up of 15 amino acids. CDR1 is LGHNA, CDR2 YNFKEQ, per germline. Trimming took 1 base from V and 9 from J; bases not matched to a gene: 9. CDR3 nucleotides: TGTGCCAGCAGCCAAGGTACGTTACAGGGGGCGCAAGCTTTCTTT. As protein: CASSQGTLQGAQAFF.